What follows is one T cell receptor beta chain and its context. Its antigen is still unknown. The length of the CDR3 is 11 residues. With 4 bases removed from V and 7 bases from J, the gap between germline ends came to 6 bases. The V gene's germline CDR1 is SGHNT and CDR2 YYREEE (reference sequence). The data belong to a study of vaccination and CD4 T cells after COVID-19. In the study overall: Post-vaccine sample collection happened at a median of about ten weeks after dose two, ranging 14 to 241.

The Oncomine TCR Beta short-read assay generated sequence data from the DNA of cultured CD4+ T cells. From the PCR reads, TCRdb called clonotypes with MiXCR, one entry per CDR3 protein. Among under 11,000 distinct CDR3 sequences listed, 65% to 80% were seen once. Treatment of the sample: roughly 10-day PBMC culture with coronavirus spike peptide pools or control peptides (ViraFEST assay). Study-level points and caveats: Spike mono-reactivity applied to 304 of 307 vaccine-specific clones detected in convalescent patients.

The source material was CD4+ T cells from blood, cultured in vitro. This sequence was found in a human donor who had recovered from COVID-19. This chain links TRBV5-4 with TRBJ1-5; D gene uncertain. As DNA, the CDR3 is TGTGCCAGCAGCCCCCCGCAGCCCCAGCATTTT. Translating gives CASSPPQPQHF. The variable domain in full, with the rest retrieved from reference TRBV5-4 and TRBJ1-5, is ETGVTQSPTHLIKTRGQQVTLRCSSQSGHNTVSWYQQALGQGPQFIFQYYREEENGRGNFPPRFSGLQFPNYSSELNVNALELDDSALYLCASSPPQPQHFGDGTRLSIL.